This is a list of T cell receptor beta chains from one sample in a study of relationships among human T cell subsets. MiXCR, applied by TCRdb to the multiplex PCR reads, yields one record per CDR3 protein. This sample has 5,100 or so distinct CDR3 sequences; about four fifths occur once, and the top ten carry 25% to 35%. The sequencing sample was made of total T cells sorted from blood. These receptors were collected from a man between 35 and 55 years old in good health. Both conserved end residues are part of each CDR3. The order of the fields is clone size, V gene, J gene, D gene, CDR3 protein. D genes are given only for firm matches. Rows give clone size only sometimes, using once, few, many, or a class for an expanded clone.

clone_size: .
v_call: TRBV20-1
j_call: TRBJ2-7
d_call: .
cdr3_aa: CSASGSINEQYF

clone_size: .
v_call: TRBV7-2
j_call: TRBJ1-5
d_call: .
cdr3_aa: CASSLENQPQHF

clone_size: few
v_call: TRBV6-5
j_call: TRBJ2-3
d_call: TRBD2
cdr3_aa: CASSYLAGGGTDTQYF

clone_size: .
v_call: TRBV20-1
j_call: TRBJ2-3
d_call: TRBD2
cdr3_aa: CSASLAGRADTQYF

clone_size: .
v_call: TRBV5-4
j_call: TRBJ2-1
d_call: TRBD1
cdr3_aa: CASSSGTAVYNEQFF

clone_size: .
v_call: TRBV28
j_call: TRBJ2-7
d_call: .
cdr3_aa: CASSSGSYEQYF

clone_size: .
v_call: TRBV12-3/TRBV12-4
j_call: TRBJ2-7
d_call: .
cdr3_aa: CASRPDLPYEQYF

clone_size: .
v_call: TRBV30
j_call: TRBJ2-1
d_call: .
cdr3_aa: CAWSVPKWSAYNEQFF

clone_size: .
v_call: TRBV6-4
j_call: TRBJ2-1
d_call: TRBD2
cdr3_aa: CASSDTAGEENEQFF

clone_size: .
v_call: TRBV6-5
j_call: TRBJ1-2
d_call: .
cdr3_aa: CASSLDLNYGYTF

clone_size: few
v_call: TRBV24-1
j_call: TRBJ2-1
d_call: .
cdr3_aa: CATAIRSEQFF

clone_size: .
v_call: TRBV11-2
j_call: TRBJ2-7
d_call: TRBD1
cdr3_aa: CASSSGQFPYEQYF

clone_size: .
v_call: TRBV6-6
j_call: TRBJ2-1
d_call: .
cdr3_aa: CASSSSGVYNEQFF

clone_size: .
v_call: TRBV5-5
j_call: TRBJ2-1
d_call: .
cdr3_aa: CASSWDWVNEQFF

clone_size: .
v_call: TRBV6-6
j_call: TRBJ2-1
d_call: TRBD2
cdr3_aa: CASSGLAGPYNEQFF

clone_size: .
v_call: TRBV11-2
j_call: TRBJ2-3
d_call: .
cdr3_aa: CASSLYGGATDTQYF

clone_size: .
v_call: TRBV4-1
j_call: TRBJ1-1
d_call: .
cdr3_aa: CASSQDLTANTEAFF

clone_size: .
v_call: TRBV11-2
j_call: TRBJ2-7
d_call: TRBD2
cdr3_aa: CASSLNRERGPIDEQYF

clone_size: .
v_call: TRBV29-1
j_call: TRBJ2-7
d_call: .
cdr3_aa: CSVRGNPYEQYF

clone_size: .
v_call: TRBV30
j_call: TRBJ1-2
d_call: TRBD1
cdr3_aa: CAVLTGGTRGYTF

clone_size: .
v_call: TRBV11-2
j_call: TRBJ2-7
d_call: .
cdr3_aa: CASSLALGYEQYF

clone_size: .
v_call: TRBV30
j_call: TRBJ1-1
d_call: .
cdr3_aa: CAWSTGSNTEAFF

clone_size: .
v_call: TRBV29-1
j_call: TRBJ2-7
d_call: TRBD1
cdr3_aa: CSVDQGANEQYF

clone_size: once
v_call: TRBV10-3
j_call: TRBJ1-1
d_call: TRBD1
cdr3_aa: CAISESYRGPNTEAFF

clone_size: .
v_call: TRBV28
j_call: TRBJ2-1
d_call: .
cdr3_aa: CATKGRGRGSYNEQFF

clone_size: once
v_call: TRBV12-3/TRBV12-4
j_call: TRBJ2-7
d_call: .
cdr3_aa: CASSFRSRDEQYF

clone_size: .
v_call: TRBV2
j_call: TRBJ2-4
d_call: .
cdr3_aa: CASSKDGLAKNIQYF

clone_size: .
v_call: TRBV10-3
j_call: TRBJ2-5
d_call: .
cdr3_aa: CAISEELQETQYF

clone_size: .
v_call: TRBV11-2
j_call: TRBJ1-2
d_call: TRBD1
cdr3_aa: CASGTAFDRGRGGYTF

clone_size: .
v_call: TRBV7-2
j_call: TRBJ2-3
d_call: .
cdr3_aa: CASSPRRGTTRGADTQYF

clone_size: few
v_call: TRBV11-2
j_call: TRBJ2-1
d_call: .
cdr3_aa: CASSLAVGGNNEQFF

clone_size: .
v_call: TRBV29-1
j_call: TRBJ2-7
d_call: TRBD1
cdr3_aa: CSVADRVPPYEQYF

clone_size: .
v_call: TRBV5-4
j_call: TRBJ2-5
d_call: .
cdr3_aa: CASSPGTAGRETQYF

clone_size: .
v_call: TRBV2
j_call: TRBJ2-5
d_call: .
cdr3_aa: CASSEISRETQYF

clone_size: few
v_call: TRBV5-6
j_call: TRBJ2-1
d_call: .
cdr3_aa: CASSYTQSSYNEQFF

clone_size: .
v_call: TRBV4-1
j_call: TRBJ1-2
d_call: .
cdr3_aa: CASSLSGAGDSFYGYTF

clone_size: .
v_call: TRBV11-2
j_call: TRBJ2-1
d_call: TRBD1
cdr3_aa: CASSLGDRERFF

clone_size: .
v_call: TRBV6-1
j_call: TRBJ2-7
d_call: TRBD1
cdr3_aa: CASSGGTGAPYEQYF

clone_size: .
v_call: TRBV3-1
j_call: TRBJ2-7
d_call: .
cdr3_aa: CASSTGNEQYF

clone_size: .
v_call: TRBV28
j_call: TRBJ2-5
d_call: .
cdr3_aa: CASRGETQYF

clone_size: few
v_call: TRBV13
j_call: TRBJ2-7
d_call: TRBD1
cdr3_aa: CASSLTSGQSSSYEQYF

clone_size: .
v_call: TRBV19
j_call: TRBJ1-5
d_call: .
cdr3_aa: CASSIGGQPQHF

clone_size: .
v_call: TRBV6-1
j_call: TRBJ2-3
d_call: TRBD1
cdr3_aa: CAIQAGQAYTDTQYF

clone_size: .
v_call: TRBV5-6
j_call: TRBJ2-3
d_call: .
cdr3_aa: CASSLVWASTDTQYF

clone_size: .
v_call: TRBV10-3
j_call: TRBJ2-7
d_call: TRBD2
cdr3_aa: CASTSGELYEQYF

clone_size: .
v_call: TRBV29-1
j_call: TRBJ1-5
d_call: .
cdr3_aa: CSVVEYSGQPQHF

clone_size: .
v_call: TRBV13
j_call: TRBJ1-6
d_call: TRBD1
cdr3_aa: CASSREGDRGPLLHF

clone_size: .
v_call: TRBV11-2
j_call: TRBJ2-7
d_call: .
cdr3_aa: CASSQASPPNEQYF

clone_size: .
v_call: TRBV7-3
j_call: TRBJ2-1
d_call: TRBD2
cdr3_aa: CASSFRTSGGEQFF

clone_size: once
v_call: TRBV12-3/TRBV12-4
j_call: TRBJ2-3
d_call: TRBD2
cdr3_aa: CAGSRNLAGLPDTQYF

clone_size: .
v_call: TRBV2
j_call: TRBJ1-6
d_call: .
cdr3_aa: CASSRGSGSPLHF

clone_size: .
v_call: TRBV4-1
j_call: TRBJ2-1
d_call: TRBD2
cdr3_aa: CASSRLAGVDNEQFF

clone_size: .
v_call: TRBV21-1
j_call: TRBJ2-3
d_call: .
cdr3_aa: CANHPSGRYPSTDTQYF

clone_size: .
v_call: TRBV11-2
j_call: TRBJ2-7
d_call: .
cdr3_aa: CASSFHGQSSYEQYF

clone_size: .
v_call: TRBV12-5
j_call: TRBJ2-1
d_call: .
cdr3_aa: CASGLGLYNEQFF

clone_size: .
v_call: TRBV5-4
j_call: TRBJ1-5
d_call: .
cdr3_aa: CASSLETVQPQHF

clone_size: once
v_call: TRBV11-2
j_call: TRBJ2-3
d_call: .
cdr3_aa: CASTHPHGGESTDTQYF